The present entry profiles one T cell receptor (beta chain) with its context. The data derive from a study of shared clonotypes between healthy human individuals. The CDR3 has 10 amino acids. Trimming pared 5 bases from V and 8 bases from J, leaving 6 bases between. CDR1 and CDR2 from the germline V gene are MGHDK and SYGVNS. TCRdb's copy holds only in-frame clones and misses some; the assay was immunoSEQ multiplex PCR. The sample has nearly 1 million clones; roughly 72% are singletons. The J gene is TRBJ2-5, the V gene TRBV25-1, with D unresolved. The origin of this receptor is a man aged 18 to 29 in good health. Source material: memory CD4+ T cells sorted from blood. Described subset: CD45RA-negative fraction. CDR3: CASSKVTQYF. Written as DNA, the CDR3 is TGTGCCAGCAGTAAAGTTACCCAGTACTTC.